The present entry profiles one T cell receptor beta chain with its context. The antigen is unknown. The sample is drawn from a study of blood T cells in healthy people across ages. Points from the study as a whole: TCR beta diversity per million T cells fell roughly linearly with age. The study lacked donor CMV status, which possibly confounded expanded clonotype changes.

Per individual sample, total RNA of at least 6 micrograms was extracted. PCR was performed a second time for about 7 to 12 cycles using a sample-barcoded 5' primer and a J-beta primer mix. TCRdb re-called the 5' RACE reads with MiXCR, one entry per CDR3 protein. The sample records about 1 million distinct CDR3 sequences, under 30% being singletons. Looked up from germline, CDR1 is MNHEY and CDR2 is SMNVEV (reference sequence). The CDR3 is made up of 15 amino acids. The same data also went into a second study, on T cells of mothers and their children.

Specimen: blood. This receptor was identified in a girl aged 2-10 years in good health. The chain uses TRBV27 and TRBJ2-5; 9 nucleotides match TRBD1. The J call may be faulty, since TRBJ2-7 better matches the DNA end. DNA for the CDR3: TGTGCCAGCAGTTTATCAGGGACAGGGCGGTACGAGCAGTACTTC. It is translated as CASSLSGTGRYEQYF.